This T cell receptor beta chain was sequenced in a study of blood T cells in healthy people across ages. Through a sample-barcoded 5' primer and a J-beta primer mix, a second PCR was run for roughly 6 to 11 cycles. TCRdb reprocessed the 5' RACE reads via MiXCR and lists one record per CDR3 protein. The sample records fewer than 900,000 distinct CDR3 sequences, approximately 39% being singletons. This clonotype was counted at least ten times. The sample consisted of blood. This TCR came from a woman in her sixties or seventies in good health.

The CDR3 loop is CATSPDRGSEKLFF. The CDR3, as DNA: TGTGCCACCAGCCCCGACAGGGGGAGTGAAAAACTGTTTTTT. This rearrangement joins TRBV15 to TRBJ1-4, with 9 nucleotides matching TRBD1. Germline-derived CDR1 and CDR2 are LNHNV and YYDKDF (reference sequence). The CDR3 is made up of 14 amino acids. Unmatched junction bases numbered 5, after V lost 5 bases and J lost 7 bases.